The clone carrying this TCR beta chain was counted only a few times. This sample stems from a study of regulatory T cells in long-lasting Graves disease. Libraries of TCR beta came from iRepertoire HTBI primers plus Arm-PCR of CDR3 regions. TCRdb re-called the multiplex PCR reads with MiXCR, one entry per CDR3 protein. The sample holds 380,000 or so distinct CDR3 sequences, around 15% seen once. As to time point: newly diagnosed GD, antithyroid drugs for less than 3 months. Scientists built the TCR library using RNA that was extracted from PBMCs. Unmatched junction bases numbered 5, after V lost 1 base and J lost 9 bases. Germline V gene sequence: CDR1 SGHTA, CDR2 FQGNSA. The CDR3 consists of 15 residues. This sample also belongs to another study, concerning T cells in Graves' hyperthyroidism and ophthalmopathy.

This sample comprised peripheral blood mononuclear cells (PBMCs), obtained at new diagnosis, from a patient treated with antithyroid drugs. V is TRBV7-2 and J is TRBJ2-2; 10 bases fit TRBD1. The TCR was taken from a woman under 30 with Graves disease. As DNA, the CDR3 is TGTGCCAGCAGCTTAGGAGTGGGACAGGGGAGGGAGCTGTTTTTT. Translation gives CASSLGVGQGRELFF.